A selection of T cell receptor beta chains follows, all from one sample in a study of a mutant IDH1 vaccine in newly diagnosed glioma. Clones were read by immunoSEQ multiplex PCR, and TCRdb kept only the in-frame ones, dropping some. This table holds some 64,000 clones, about 81% found once. Their antigens remain unidentified. The material was PBMCs, obtained from a glioma patient whose treatment included an IDH1 peptide vaccine. The origin of the receptors is a woman in her forties or fifties with glioma. Each CDR3 is given with its conserved first and last residue. The D gene is left open where the match is weak. For some rows the clone size is stated as once, few or many, or as a class when expanded; others skip it.

D gene: NA
J gene: TRBJ2-2
clone size: NA
V gene: TRBV5-1
CDR3 protein: CASSLVSRIGELFF
CDR3 DNA: TGCGCCAGCAGCTTGGTATCGCGAATCGGGGAGCTGTTTTTT

D gene: NA
J gene: TRBJ2-2
clone size: NA
V gene: TRBV6-6
CDR3 protein: CASSHPGELFF
CDR3 DNA: TGTGCCAGCAGCCACCCCGGGGAGCTGTTTTTT

D gene: NA
J gene: TRBJ2-2
clone size: NA
V gene: TRBV5-6
CDR3 protein: CASRWWGQSAGELFF
CDR3 DNA: TGTGCCAGCAGGTGGTGGGGGCAATCGGCCGGGGAGCTGTTTTTT

D gene: NA
J gene: TRBJ1-1
clone size: NA
V gene: TRBV6-1
CDR3 protein: CATLQRGNTEAFF
CDR3 DNA: TGTGCCACCCTGCAAAGGGGGAACACTGAAGCTTTCTTT

D gene: TRBD1
J gene: TRBJ1-1
clone size: NA
V gene: TRBV7-9
CDR3 protein: CASSTAGGTEAFF
CDR3 DNA: TGTGCCAGCAGCACCGCAGGGGGAACTGAAGCTTTCTTT

D gene: NA
J gene: TRBJ2-2
clone size: NA
V gene: TRBV5-6
CDR3 protein: CASSLGGDGELFF
CDR3 DNA: TGTGCCAGCAGCTTGGGAGGGGACGGGGAGCTGTTTTTT

D gene: NA
J gene: TRBJ1-5
clone size: NA
V gene: TRBV7-9
CDR3 protein: CASSSGKTSNQPQHF
CDR3 DNA: TGTGCCAGCAGCTCCGGGAAGACTAGCAATCAGCCCCAGCATTTT

D gene: NA
J gene: TRBJ2-3
clone size: once
V gene: TRBV10-3
CDR3 protein: CAISEERTQYF
CDR3 DNA: TGTGCCATCAGTGAGGAAAGGACGCAGTATTTT

D gene: NA
J gene: TRBJ2-3
clone size: NA
V gene: TRBV9
CDR3 protein: CASSVEGADTQYF
CDR3 DNA: TGTGCCAGCAGCGTAGAAGGGGCAGATACGCAGTATTTT

D gene: NA
J gene: TRBJ2-1
clone size: NA
V gene: TRBV27
CDR3 protein: CASSLSFSQGWSIRAGGDNEQFF
CDR3 DNA: TGTGCCAGCAGTTTAAGTTTCAGTCAGGGTTGGTCTATTCGGGCGGGCGGAGACAATGAGCAGTTCTTC

D gene: TRBD2
J gene: TRBJ2-7
clone size: NA
V gene: TRBV5-6
CDR3 protein: CASSPRWRGGYEQYF
CDR3 DNA: TGTGCCAGCAGTCCCAGGTGGCGGGGGGGCTACGAGCAGTACTTC

D gene: NA
J gene: TRBJ2-7
clone size: NA
V gene: TRBV27
CDR3 protein: CASSFCPATNYEQYF
CDR3 DNA: TGTGCCAGCAGTTTCTGCCCAGCGACTAACTACGAGCAGTACTTC

D gene: NA
J gene: TRBJ1-4
clone size: once
V gene: TRBV23-1
CDR3 protein: CASSLSPWGSNEKLFF
CDR3 DNA: TGCGCCAGCAGTCTCTCTCCATGGGGCTCCAACGAAAAACTGTTTTTT

D gene: NA
J gene: TRBJ2-3
clone size: NA
V gene: TRBV11-1
CDR3 protein: CATFRDIFTDTQYF
CDR3 DNA: TGTGCCACCTTCCGGGACATATTCACAGATACGCAGTATTTT

D gene: NA
J gene: TRBJ1-3
clone size: NA
V gene: TRBV13
CDR3 protein: CASSSVTGLRSGNTIYF
CDR3 DNA: TGTGCCAGCAGTTCCGTGACAGGCTTAAGATCTGGAAACACCATATATTTT

D gene: TRBD1
J gene: TRBJ1-1
clone size: NA
V gene: TRBV6-1
CDR3 protein: CASSRLTGLEAFF
CDR3 DNA: TGTGCCAGCAGTCGACTGACAGGGCTTGAAGCTTTCTTT

D gene: NA
J gene: TRBJ1-2
clone size: NA
V gene: TRBV2
CDR3 protein: CASSRGPGRDYGYTF
CDR3 DNA: TGTGCCAGCAGCAGAGGACCGGGGCGGGACTATGGCTACACCTTC

D gene: NA
J gene: TRBJ1-2
clone size: NA
V gene: TRBV6-1
CDR3 protein: CASSEAGGGYGYTF
CDR3 DNA: TGTGCCAGCAGTGAAGCGGGGGGAGGCTATGGCTACACCTTC

D gene: NA
J gene: TRBJ2-7
clone size: NA
V gene: TRBV28
CDR3 protein: CASSTSNYYAYEQYF
CDR3 DNA: TGTGCCAGCAGTACTTCAAATTACTATGCCTACGAGCAGTACTTC

D gene: NA
J gene: TRBJ1-4
clone size: few
V gene: TRBV5-6
CDR3 protein: CASSRGGNLEKLFF
CDR3 DNA: TGTGCCAGCAGCCGAGGAGGGAACCTCGAAAAACTGTTTTTT